This TCR beta chain appears in the sequencing data of a study of OX40 agonist ivuxolimab in advanced cancers. Study-level background: With ivuxolimab, an agonistic anti-OX40 (CD134) antibody, patients were treated. The study's findings and limits: Still undetermined is the antigen specificity of the expanded peripheral T cells. Those patients achieving a partial response at 0.1-3.0 mg/kg showed among the lowest clonal expansion.

This clone has just a few counts. Its antigen is currently unknown. CDR1 is GTSNPN and CDR2 is SVGIG in the germline V gene (reference sequence). V was shortened by 2 bases and J by 4 bases, with 8 bases between the two germline ends. The CDR3 consists of 12 residues. Clones were read by immunoSEQ multiplex PCR, and TCRdb kept only the in-frame ones, dropping some. Seen here are fewer than 65,000 clones, approximately 82% observed once, and the top ten hold about 3.7%. The TCR comes from an adult with an advanced solid tumor such as melanoma, head and neck, liver or kidney cancer. V and J are TRBV30 and TRBJ2-5; D possibly corresponds to TRBD2 (6 bases). The sequenced sample was CD4+ or CD8+ T cells sorted from blood, obtained in a trial of the OX40 agonist ivuxolimab. CDR3: CAWSLGGETQYF. In nucleotides, the CDR3 is TGTGCCTGGAGTCTGGGGGGAGAGACCCAGTACTTC. Full variable domain (rest looked up from reference TRBV30 and TRBJ2-5): SQTIHQWPATLVQPVGSPLSLECTVEGTSNPNLYWYRQAAGRGLQLLFYSVGIGQISSEVPQNLSASRPQDRQFILSSKKLLLSDSGFYLCAWSLGGETQYFGPGTRLLVL.